The 13 T cell receptor beta chains below come from one sample, sequenced in a study of blood T cells in healthy people across ages. Using a J-beta primer mix together with a sample-barcoded 5' primer, a second PCR was run for roughly 6 to 11 cycles. TCRdb analysed the 5' RACE reads with MiXCR anew, one entry per CDR3 protein. The sample shows hundreds of thousands of distinct CDR3 sequences, more than 40% of them seen only once. Sequenced material: blood. The receptor source for this set is a woman aged 60-75 years in good health.

There are a few counts of this clonotype. The V gene is TRBV28, the J gene TRBJ2-1; 9 nucleotides match TRBD1. Trimming removed 4 bases from V and 7 bases from J; junction bases left unmatched: 8. The CDR3 consists of 15 residues. Germline V CDR1 and CDR2: MDHEN, SYDVKM. CDR3 nucleotide sequence: TGTGCCAGCAGTTCCTCCGGGACAGGGCGGAATGAGCAGTTCTTC. The encoded protein is CASSSSGTGRNEQFF.

This rearrangement joins TRBV7-9 to TRBJ2-7, with 7 nucleotides matching TRBD1. This CDR3 region has 15 residues. J gave up 2 bases and V 4 bases, and 8 bases lay outside the gene matches. Looked up from germline, CDR1 is SEHNR and CDR2 is FQNEAQ (reference sequence). CDR3 in DNA: TGTGCCAGCAGCTCTGATGGACAGGCCACCTACGAGCAGTACTTC. Amino acids: CASSSDGQATYEQYF.

The J gene is TRBJ2-7, the V gene TRBV20-1; 13 bases align to TRBD2. With 3 bases clipped from V and 6 bases from J, the junction kept 17 bases outside the gene matches. CDR1 DFQATT and CDR2 SNEGSKA come from the germline V gene (reference sequence). This CDR3 is 18 amino acids long. The CDR3 is CSASGAFNRGLAGVEQYF. The DNA of the CDR3 is TGCAGTGCTAGCGGGGCGTTCAACCGCGGACTAGCGGGAGTCGAGCAGTACTTC.

The chain is built from TRBV20-1 and TRBJ1-4; possibly TRBD1 for D (6 bases). V was clipped by 2 bases and J by 12 bases, with 10 bases between them. Germline V gives CDR1 DFQATT, CDR2 SNEGSKA (reference sequence). CDR3 length: 11 residues. CDR3 protein: CSARPQGELFF. The CDR3 DNA is TGCAGTGCTAGACCACAGGGAGAACTGTTTTTT.

This clonotype has just a few counts. This chain uses TRBV9 with TRBJ2-5; 8 bases line up with TRBD2. Germline V gene data show CDR1 as SGDLS and CDR2 as YYNGEE. This CDR3 has 16 residues. Trimming cost V 2 bases and J 5 bases; bases outside gene matches: 11. This CDR3 reads CASSVRAGERLETQYF. The CDR3 DNA follows: TGTGCCAGCAGCGTCAGAGCGGGAGAGCGTTTGGAGACCCAGTACTTC.

The chain couples TRBV7-3 to TRBJ2-1; a possible D gene is TRBD2 (6 bases). This CDR3 is built from 16 residues. The germline gives CDR1 SGHTA, CDR2 FQGTGA. Deletions cut 5 bases from V and 3 bases from J, with 17 bases between. CDR3 protein: CASSPTRGSGYNEQFF. Here the CDR3 DNA reads TGTGCCAGCAGCCCGACGCGGGGTTCGGGCTACAATGAGCAGTTCTTC.

The gene calls are TRBV29-1 and TRBJ2-1, with a tentative D call TRBD1 (6 bases). CDR3 length: 12 residues. Looked up from germline, CDR1 is SQVTM and CDR2 is ANQGSEA. Trimming removed 7 bases from V and 7 bases from J, with 14 bases in between. The CDR3 loop reads CSAGGQGNEQFF. Written as DNA, the CDR3 is TGCAGCGCCGGAGGCCAGGGGAATGAGCAGTTCTTC.

This chain joins TRBV20-1 and TRBJ2-3; the D is unclear. V lost 3 bases, J lost 2 bases, and 15 bases lay in between. Looked up from germline, CDR1 is DFQATT and CDR2 is SNEGSKA (reference sequence). This CDR3 is 15 amino acids long. This chain's CDR3 is CSARSPTRSTDTQYF. The CDR3 nucleotides are TGCAGTGCTAGGTCCCCGACTCGATCCACAGATACGCAGTATTTT.

The chain links TRBV7-3 to TRBJ1-5; TRBD1 aligns across 9 bases. The CDR3 totals 14 residues. The ends lost 4 bases at V and 7 bases at J; junction bases unmatched: 5. Germline CDR1 SGHTA, CDR2 FQGTGA. Written as DNA, the CDR3 is TGTGCCAGCAGCTCGACAGGGGGTAGCCAGCCCCAGCATTTT. Amino acids: CASSSTGGSQPQHF.

This clonotype was observed a few times. The CDR3 sequence is CSASGTGGSYEQYF. CDR3 coding DNA: TGCAGTGCTAGTGGGACAGGGGGCTCCTACGAGCAGTACTTC. V and J are TRBV20-1 and TRBJ2-7, with TRBD1 matching over 11 bases. J gave up 0 bases and V 3 bases, and 1 base lay outside the gene matches. The CDR3 extends over 14 amino acids. Per the germline V gene, CDR1 is DFQATT and CDR2 is SNEGSKA (reference sequence).

V and J are TRBV2 and TRBJ2-3; the D is unclear. CDR3 size: 14 residues. Looked up from germline, CDR1 is SNHLY and CDR2 is FYNNEI. V was shortened by 4 bases and J by 1 base, with 9 bases between the two germline ends. CDR3 in DNA: TGTGCCAGCAGTGGAGTGACGGGCACAGATACGCAGTATTTT. This sequence encodes CASSGVTGTDTQYF.

This chain uses TRBV4-2 with TRBJ1-2, with a weak D call TRBD1 (6 bases). This CDR3 contains 15 residues. Trimming removed 7 bases from V and 0 bases from J, with 15 bases in between. CDR1 is LGHNA and CDR2 is YNFKEQ in the germline V gene. In nucleotides, the CDR3 is TGTGCCAGCACCTTCGGGGGCCAAGCTAACTATGGCTACACCTTC. It is translated as CASTFGGQANYGYTF.

The chain combines TRBV12-3 or TRBV12-4 with TRBJ2-7, with 7 positions matching TRBD2. The CDR3 loop spans 14 amino acids. V shed 4 bases, J shed 2 bases, and the junction held 5 bases outside the gene matches. For the CDR3, the DNA is TGTGCCAGCAGTTCCAGCGGGAACACCTACGAGCAGTACTTC. Its protein is CASSSSGNTYEQYF.